A single count supports the clone carrying this TCR beta chain. What it recognizes is unknown. This entry is derived from a study of shared clonotypes between healthy human individuals. Broader study findings: Among donors, clonotype sharing was expected to be affected by sequencing depth.

CDR1 is MDHEN, CDR2 SYDVKM, per germline. The germline V and J ends were trimmed by 7 bases and 3 bases, with 21 bases remaining between them. The CDR3 loop spans 16 amino acids. Study processing details: Filtering differed because ImmunoSEQ produced junction-only sequences that carried no quality scores. Clones were sequenced by immunoSEQ multiplex PCR, and TCRdb holds only the in-frame ones, with some missing. The V and J calls and clone size come from that table; D and trimming were worked out from the DNA. This table has over a million clones, around three quarters appearing once. The receptor comes from a man aged 18 to 29 in good health. Some clones in this sample may be carry-over from other donors' samples. Sequenced: memory CD4+ T cells from PBMCs. Subset defined: CD45RA-negative fraction. This chain links TRBV28 with TRBJ2-5, with a weak D call TRBD2 (5 bases). DNA for the CDR3: TGTGCCAGCACCCCTCTTAGGCGTAAGAGGGAAGAGACCCAGTACTTC. As protein: CASTPLRRKREETQYF.